Each of the 32 T cell receptor beta chains below was sequenced from the same sample in a study of control samples from healthy donors and cancer patients. TCRdb's copy holds only in-frame clones and misses some; the assay was immunoSEQ multiplex PCR. This table holds around 90,000 clones, approximately 81% found once. Sequences were obtained from blood. The origin of the receptors is a woman in her forties in good health.

The rearrangement uses TRBV13 and TRBJ1-5, with D possibly matching TRBD1 (5 bases). The V end lost 5 bases, the J end lost 9 bases, and 23 bases lay between the germline ends. There are 16 residues in the CDR3. Germline V gene data show CDR1 as PRHDT and CDR2 as FYEKMQ (reference sequence). CDR3 nucleotides: TGTGCCAGCAGCCCCCAGACAGATGAGGAGTTATTGCCCCAGCATTTT. As protein: CASSPQTDEELLPQHF.

The chain is built from TRBV14 and TRBJ2-7; TRBD1 might be the D (6 bases). Trimming cost V 4 bases and J 7 bases, with 14 bases left between them. Germline CDR1 reads SGHDN; CDR2 reads FVKESK. The CDR3 sequence is 13 residues long. In nucleotides, the CDR3 is TGTGCCAGCAGCCCGGCGGGCGACAGGGAGCAGTACTTC. Amino acids: CASSPAGDREQYF.

The chain employs TRBV7-2 and TRBJ1-1; a weak D match, TRBD1 (6 bases). Germline CDR1 reads SGHTA; CDR2 reads FQGNSA. The CDR3 consists of 12 residues. Trimming took 5 bases from V and 6 from J, leaving 10 bases between them. The CDR3 nucleotides are TGTGCCAGCAGCCAACAGGGCTCTGAAGCTTTCTTT. Translation gives CASSQQGSEAFF.

V is TRBV19 and J is TRBJ2-4; D might be TRBD1 (6 bases). There are 13 residues in the CDR3. Per the germline V gene, CDR1 is LNHDA and CDR2 is SQIVND (reference sequence). The V gene lost 3 bases and the J gene lost 5 bases, with 8 bases spanning the gap. This CDR3 is CASSMDSQNIQYF. The CDR3 bases are TGTGCCAGTAGTATGGACAGTCAAAACATTCAGTACTTC.

This sequence joins TRBV19 and TRBJ2-3; maybe TRBD2 (6 bases). Trimming took 2 bases from V and 5 from J, leaving 14 bases between them. The germline V gene encodes CDR1 LNHDA and CDR2 SQIVND (reference sequence). This CDR3 contains 15 residues. CDR3 region: CASSIMFGGGDTQYF. CDR3 in DNA: TGTGCCAGTAGTATAATGTTCGGGGGTGGAGATACGCAGTATTTT.

CDR3: CASRRQGLGTDTQYF. The CDR3 bases are TGTGCCAGCAGAAGACAGGGACTGGGAACAGATACGCAGTATTTT. V and J are TRBV27 and TRBJ2-3, with D possibly TRBD1 on 7 matching bases. Per germline, CDR1 MNHEY and CDR2 SMNVEV (reference sequence). The V end lost 6 bases, the J end lost 3 bases, and 16 bases lay between the germline ends. The CDR3 totals 15 residues.

V gene TRBV5-1 combines with J gene TRBJ1-2, with no clear D. From germline, CDR1 is SGHRS and CDR2 YFSETQ. Trimming took off 8 bases at V and 8 bases at J, with 13 bases between the two ends. The CDR3 loop spans 11 amino acids. CDR3 DNA sequence: TGCGCCAGTTCCCATGAAGGGGGCTACACCTTC. This encodes CASSHEGGYTF.

The V gene is TRBV24-1, the J gene TRBJ1-1; D gene uncertain. Trimming shortened V by 7 bases and J by 1 base, and 15 bases separated the two germline ends. CDR1 KGHDR and CDR2 SFDVKD come from the germline V gene. The CDR3 totals 15 residues. CDR3 DNA: TGTGCCACCAGATTGGTGGAGTCAGAGAACACTGAAGCTTTCTTT. It specifies CATRLVESENTEAFF.

This clone was seen only once. The genes are TRBV4-3 and TRBJ1-3, with unresolved D. Germline values: CDR1 LGHNA, CDR2 YSLEER. The CDR3 is 14 amino acids. Trimming removed 0 bases at V and 8 bases at J, with 11 bases between. As DNA, the CDR3 is TGCGCCAGCAGCCAAGATATCATTCTGGACACCATATATTTT. It encodes CASSQDIILDTIYF.

The chain uses TRBV5-8 and TRBJ2-1; TRBD2 matches at 16 bases. This CDR3 spans 19 amino acids. Per germline, CDR1 SGHTS and CDR2 YDEGEE. Unmatched junction bases numbered 7, after V lost 4 bases and J lost 0 bases. CDR3 nucleotide sequence: TGTGCCAGCAGCCAACAGGGACTAGCGGGGGGGAGCTCCTACAATGAGCAGTTCTTC. Amino acids: CASSQQGLAGGSSYNEQFF.

The chain combines TRBV2 with TRBJ2-7; D is tentatively TRBD1 or TRBD2 (5 bases each). Germline CDR1 reads SNHLY; CDR2 reads FYNNEI. With 3 bases removed from V and 3 bases from J, the gap between germline ends came to 12 bases. This CDR3 spans 14 amino acids. For the CDR3, the DNA is TGTGCCAGCAGTGAGGGGACCAGGCTCTACGAGCAGTACTTC. Amino acids: CASSEGTRLYEQYF.

This sequence joins TRBV6-6 and TRBJ1-1; no definite D call. CDR3 length: 16 residues. V dropped 5 bases and J dropped 1 base, with 17 bases sitting between them. Germline V gives CDR1 MNHNY, CDR2 SVGAGI (reference sequence). DNA for the CDR3: TGTGCCAGCAGTCCCAGAGACCCATACAGGAACACTGAAGCTTTCTTT. It encodes CASSPRDPYRNTEAFF.

The V gene is TRBV4-3, the J gene TRBJ2-2, with 9 bases matching TRBD2. The CDR3 is made up of 18 amino acids. The J segment lost 7 bases and the V segment lost 0 bases, leaving 12 bases of the junction unmatched. Germline V gene lookup returns CDR1 LGHNA and CDR2 YSLEER. This chain's CDR3 is CASSQDVVRSGGIGELFF. The CDR3 region has the DNA TGCGCCAGCAGCCAAGATGTGGTCCGTAGCGGGGGTATCGGGGAGCTGTTTTTT.

The CDR3 nucleotides are TGTGCCAGCAGCCAAGACCTTAAAGGCTGGCAGTACTTC. It codes for CASSQDLKGWQYF. This rearrangement joins TRBV3-1 (or the pseudogene TRBV3-2) to TRBJ2-7; no clear D. Trimming took off 0 bases at V and 9 bases at J, with 12 bases between the two ends. CDR1 is LGHDT and CDR2 is YNNKEL in the germline V gene (reference sequence). CDR3 length: 13 residues.

This clone showed up just once. This chain uses TRBV11-3 with TRBJ2-3, with 13 nucleotides matching TRBD2. Trimming took 3 bases from V and 2 from J; bases not matched to a gene: 5. The CDR3 has 17 amino acids. Looked up from germline, CDR1 is SGHNT and CDR2 is YENEEA. CDR3 DNA: TGTGCCAGCAGCTTGATGGGGACTAGCGGGGTCACAGATACGCAGTATTTT. This sequence encodes CASSLMGTSGVTDTQYF.

This CDR3 is CASSLVTLMPYGYTF. DNA of the CDR3: TGTGCCAGCAGCTTAGTTACGCTGATGCCCTATGGCTACACCTTC. V gene TRBV7-9 combines with J gene TRBJ1-2; no reliable D call. Germline V gene sequence: CDR1 SEHNR, CDR2 FQNEAQ (reference sequence). Between the trimmed V and J ends, which lost 1 base and 4 bases, there was a span of 13 bases. This CDR3 comprises 15 residues. The variable domain in full, with the rest retrieved from reference TRBV7-9 and TRBJ1-2, is DTGVSQNPRHKITKRGQNVTFRCDPISEHNRLYWYRQTLGQGPEFLTYFQNEAQLEKSRLLSDRFSAERPKGSFSTLEIQRTEQGDSAMYLCASSLVTLMPYGYTFGSGTRLTVV.

The chain carries TRBV6-5 and TRBJ2-7; 7 nucleotides line up with TRBD2. The germline V gene encodes CDR1 MNHEY and CDR2 SVGAGI. J was trimmed by 7 bases and V by 6 bases; bases with no gene match: 6. This CDR3 comprises 12 residues. The CDR3 reads CASSGGRSEQYF. The CDR3 DNA reads as TGTGCCAGCAGCGGGGGGAGGTCTGAGCAGTACTTC.

The chain recombines TRBV4-1 with TRBJ1-3; no clear D gene. CDR3 length: 16 amino acids. V was clipped by 6 bases and J by 0 bases, with 15 bases between them. Germline assignment: CDR1 MGHRA and CDR2 YSYEKL. The CDR3 DNA sequence: TGCGCCAGCAGACTAAACACAGTGATCTCTGGAAACACCATATATTTT. It yields the protein CASRLNTVISGNTIYF.

This clone showed up just a few times. The chain uses TRBV6-4 and TRBJ1-5; 11 bases align to TRBD1. From germline, CDR1 is MRHNA and CDR2 SNTAGT. The CDR3 runs 16 residues. Trimming at V came to 6 bases and at J to 2 bases, leaving 6 bases not matched to a gene. CDR3 in DNA: TGTGCCAGCAGGAAGGACAGGGGGCTTGGCAATCAGCCCCAGCATTTT. Its translation is CASRKDRGLGNQPQHF.

In this sample, this clone turned up once. The chain links TRBV24-1 to TRBJ2-5; 9 bases fit TRBD2. The CDR3 has 17 amino acids. V shed 3 bases and J 5 bases; nucleotides not matched to a gene: 12. Germline assignment: CDR1 KGHDR and CDR2 SFDVKD. CDR3 protein: CATSDVKRGVFTETQYF. The CDR3, as DNA: TGTGCCACCAGTGATGTGAAGCGGGGGGTTTTTACGGAGACCCAGTACTTC.

V and J are TRBV30 and TRBJ1-3; D not resolved. Trimming shortened V by 8 bases and J by 9 bases, and 11 bases separated the two germline ends. This CDR3 contains 10 residues. The germline CDR1 and CDR2 sequences are GTSNPN and SVGIG (reference sequence). Here the CDR3 reads CAVGSGTIYF. DNA of the CDR3: TGTGCCGTTGGTAGTGGCACCATATATTTT.

The V gene is TRBV9, the J gene TRBJ1-3; D is uncertain. The CDR3 spans 15 residues. Germline CDR1 reads SGDLS; CDR2 reads YYNGEE. V dropped 4 bases and J dropped 0 bases, with 11 bases sitting between them. CDR3 in amino acids: CASSSGPSSGNTIYF. The DNA of the CDR3 is TGTGCCAGCAGCTCGGGCCCCTCCTCTGGAAACACCATATATTTT.

In this sample, this clone turned up a few times. J is TRBJ2-3 and V is TRBV14, with a possible D match to TRBD2 (5 bases). Trimming took off 4 bases at V and 0 bases at J, with 11 bases between the two ends. The CDR3 spans 15 residues. The germline gives CDR1 SGHDN, CDR2 FVKESK. CDR3 sequence reads: CASSPSGRSTDTQYF. CDR3 coding DNA: TGTGCCAGCAGCCCGAGCGGACGAAGCACAGATACGCAGTATTTT.

This clone occurred a few times. The J gene is TRBJ1-2, the V gene TRBV7-9; D unclear. The CDR3 totals 12 residues. Germline CDR1 SEHNR, CDR2 FQNEAQ (reference sequence). V was shortened by 5 bases and J by 4 bases, with 8 bases between the two germline ends. CDR3 in DNA: TGTGCCAGCAGCGTGGATTTCTATGGCTACACCTTC. This translates into CASSVDFYGYTF.

Only a few counts were recorded for this clone. This sequence joins TRBV27 and TRBJ1-5; no clear D. V shed 0 bases and J shed 6 bases, with 12 bases lying between them. The CDR3 is 15 residues long. From germline, CDR1 is MNHEY and CDR2 SMNVEV (reference sequence). CDR3 nucleotide sequence: TGTGCCAGCAGTTTATCGAGCGGGCCCGGTCAGCCCCAGCATTTT. It codes for CASSLSSGPGQPQHF.

The chain recombines TRBV18 with TRBJ1-1, with D perhaps matching TRBD1 (6 bases). The CDR3 covers 13 residues. V was cut by 6 bases and J by 3 bases, with 11 bases left in between. Germline V CDR1 and CDR2: KGHSH, LQKENI. The CDR3 here is CASSYRVDTEAFF. The CDR3 DNA sequence: TGTGCCAGCTCGTACAGGGTCGACACTGAAGCTTTCTTT.

J is TRBJ1-3 and V is TRBV6-6, with 8 bases identical to TRBD1. The CDR3 loop spans 15 amino acids. Germline V lookup: CDR1 MNHNY, CDR2 SVGAGI (reference sequence). The ends lost 6 bases at V and 2 bases at J; junction bases unmatched: 6. The CDR3 is CASSQQGVTGNTIYF. CDR3 DNA sequence: TGTGCCAGCAGCCAACAGGGGGTTACTGGAAACACCATATATTTT.

The chain combines TRBV3-1 (or the pseudogene TRBV3-2) with TRBJ2-7; D is tentatively TRBD1 or TRBD2 (5 bases each). V lost 1 base to trimming and J lost 5 bases, with 12 bases between them. The CDR3 is 14 residues long. Per the germline V gene, CDR1 is LGHDT and CDR2 is YNNKEL (reference sequence). CDR3 amino acids: CASSQGDRAHEQYF. CDR3 coding DNA: TGTGCCAGCAGCCAAGGGGACCGGGCTCACGAGCAGTACTTC.

J is TRBJ2-3 and V is TRBV20-1; 7 bases are shared with TRBD2. The V segment lost 7 bases and the J segment 11 bases; nucleotides outside the gene matches: 9. From germline, CDR1 is DFQATT and CDR2 SNEGSKA (reference sequence). The length of the CDR3 is 11 residues. The CDR3 loop is CSVRRQRGQYF. The CDR3 DNA reads as TGCAGTGTGCGCCGACAGCGGGGGCAGTATTTT.

This chain uses TRBV7-9 with TRBJ2-3; D remains unclear. The V gene lost 2 bases and the J gene lost 6 bases, with 3 bases spanning the gap. Per germline, CDR1 SEHNR and CDR2 FQNEAQ (reference sequence). The CDR3 sequence is 11 residues long. The CDR3 reads CASSLSDTQYF. The CDR3 DNA reads as TGTGCCAGCAGCTTAAGTGATACGCAGTATTTT.

The chain combines TRBV14 with TRBJ1-2, with TRBD1 as a possible D gene (5 bases). The CDR3 is made up of 14 amino acids. Germline V CDR1 and CDR2: SGHDN, FVKESK. V dropped 0 bases and J dropped 8 bases, with 13 bases sitting between them. DNA for the CDR3: TGTGCCAGCAGCCAAGATTTTTCGGGGGGAGGCTACACCTTC. It translates to CASSQDFSGGGYTF.

The CDR3 DNA is TGTGCCAGCAGTTACCGGACCGCAATCTTCTATGGCTACACCTTC. Protein sequence: CASSYRTAIFYGYTF. The rearrangement uses TRBV6-2 or TRBV6-3 and TRBJ1-2, with no clear D. The CDR3 is 15 amino acids. V gave up 2 bases and J gave up 4 bases, with 14 bases separating them. Germline V CDR1 and CDR2: MNHEY, SVGEGT.